Shown below are 8 T cell receptor beta chains from a single sample sequenced in a study of early T cells in non-severe SARS-CoV-2 infection. TCRdb processed the 5' RACE reads anew with MiXCR; each CDR3 protein has one entry. There are more than 95,000 distinct CDR3 sequences in the sample; approximately 10% occur only once, and roughly 4.8% lies in the top ten. Source: whole blood, taken at baseline. All receptors derive from an adult who was a healthcare worker with PCR-confirmed SARS-CoV-2 infection or an uninfected control (not recorded which).

Only a few counts were recorded for this clonotype. This chain connects TRBV20-1 to TRBJ2-5; tentative D call: TRBD2 (6 bases). The V end lost 3 bases, the J end lost 0 bases, and 8 bases lay between the germline ends. The CDR3 loop spans 13 amino acids. In germline, CDR1 is DFQATT, CDR2 SNEGSKA (reference sequence). This chain's CDR3 is CSASGGNQETQYF. Here the CDR3 DNA reads TGCAGTGCTAGTGGGGGGAACCAAGAGACCCAGTACTTC.

This chain links TRBV6-1 with TRBJ1-1, with a possible D match to TRBD1 (6 bases). V was shortened by 4 bases and J by 1 base, with 10 bases between the two germline ends. The germline V gene has CDR1 MNHNS and CDR2 SASEGT. This CDR3 is built from 14 residues. DNA of the CDR3: TGTGCCAGCAGTGCAACAGGGCCGAACACTGAAGCTTTCTTT. Translated, it gives CASSATGPNTEAFF.

The table lists this clonotype with a few counts. The V call is TRBV12-3 or TRBV12-4, the J call TRBJ2-4; 7 bases map to TRBD1. This CDR3 region has 18 residues. The V gene end was trimmed by 5 bases and the J gene end by 1 base; junction bases not matched to a gene: 14. The CDR3 DNA is TGTGCCAGCAGTCTTAAAAAGGGGGCGCGACTCGCCAAAAACATTCAGTACTTC. This gives the protein CASSLKKGARLAKNIQYF.

The gene calls are TRBV9 and TRBJ2-7; the match to TRBD1 covers 8 bases. V lost 0 bases to trimming and J lost 3 bases; unmatched junction nucleotides: 5. This CDR3 has 15 residues. CDR1 is SGDLS and CDR2 is YYNGEE in the germline V gene. The CDR3 protein is CASSVGVGQGYEQYF. The CDR3 nucleotides are TGTGCCAGCAGCGTAGGCGTTGGACAGGGCTACGAGCAGTACTTC. Full variable domain (missing parts from reference TRBV9 and TRBJ2-7): DSGVTQTPKHLITATGQRVTLRCSPRSGDLSVYWYQQSLDQGLQFLIQYYNGEERAKGNILERFSAQQFPDLHSELNLSSLELGDSALYFCASSVGVGQGYEQYFGPGTRLTVT.

J is TRBJ2-7 and V is TRBV12-3 or TRBV12-4; TRBD2 agrees at 9 bases. J lost 4 bases, V lost 1 base, and 2 bases had no gene match. This CDR3 region has 14 residues. The CDR3 DNA reads TGTGCCAGCAGTTTAGTTACTAGCGGGTACGAGCAGTACTTC. Encoded protein: CASSLVTSGYEQYF.

The gene calls are TRBV7-7 and TRBJ2-2; unclear D gene. The V end lost 5 bases, the J end lost 0 bases, and 10 bases lay between the germline ends. Looked up from germline, CDR1 is SSHAT and CDR2 is FNYEAQ (reference sequence). This CDR3 region has 15 residues. The CDR3 coding sequence is TGTGCCAGCAGCGCGGCTCTCGCGAACACCGGGGAGCTGTTTTTT. This encodes CASSAALANTGELFF.

This clonotype was counted at least ten times. The rearrangement uses TRBV3-1 and TRBJ2-2; 14 nucleotides align to TRBD2. Germline V gene lookup returns CDR1 LGHDT and CDR2 YNNKEL (reference sequence). The V gene end was trimmed by 4 bases and the J gene end by 5 bases; junction bases not matched to a gene: 3. This CDR3 has 16 amino acids. The CDR3 coding sequence is TGTGCCAGCAGCCGACTAGCGGGGGGGCCTACCGGGGAGCTGTTTTTT. It encodes CASSRLAGGPTGELFF.

This sequence joins TRBV18 and TRBJ1-1; no firm D call. The germline V gene encodes CDR1 KGHSH and CDR2 LQKENI. V shed 3 bases and J shed 6 bases, with 11 bases lying between them. This CDR3 comprises 13 residues. This chain's CDR3 is CASSPLGFSEAFF. The CDR3 region has the DNA TGTGCCAGCTCACCTCTGGGGTTTTCTGAAGCTTTCTTT.